A selection of T cell receptor beta chains follows, all from one sample in a study of graft-versus-host responses after intestinal transplantation. Sequencing used immunoSEQ multiplex PCR; TCRdb keeps in-frame clones, though not all of them. The table has some 55,000 clones, 75% to 95% seen once; the top ten hold over 4.5%. This specimen was PBMCs, taken nearly 670 days after intestinal transplant. The receptors stem from a human patient who received an intestinal transplant, so some T cells may come from the graft donor. CDR3s include the opening cysteine and the closing phenylalanine or tryptophan. The D gene is left open where the match is weak. Where a row states a size, it is once, few, many or the class of an expanded clone; other rows omit it.

J: TRBJ2-7
V: TRBV5-1
D: .
size: .
CDR3: CASSSTLGHFYEQYF
DNA: TGCGCCAGCAGCTCGACGCTGGGACATTTCTACGAGCAGTACTTC

J: TRBJ2-6
V: TRBV11-2
D: .
size: once
CDR3: CASSFNVGASGANVLTF
DNA: TGTGCCAGCAGCTTTAATGTAGGGGCCTCTGGGGCCAACGTCCTGACTTTC

J: TRBJ2-7
V: TRBV9
D: .
size: .
CDR3: CASSQTGRFYEQYF
DNA: TGTGCCAGCAGCCAGACTGGACGGTTCTACGAGCAGTACTTC

J: TRBJ1-6
V: TRBV5-4
D: .
size: .
CDR3: CASSSGMDNSPLHF
DNA: TGTGCCAGCAGTTCGGGGATGGATAATTCACCCCTCCACTTT

J: TRBJ1-1
V: TRBV6-1
D: TRBD1
size: once
CDR3: CATGGQGFTEAFF
DNA: TGTGCCACCGGTGGACAGGGTTTCACTGAAGCTTTCTTT

J: TRBJ1-6
V: TRBV9
D: TRBD1
size: .
CDR3: CASTRDRVTSYNSPLHF
DNA: TGTGCCAGCACCCGGGACAGGGTCACATCGTATAATTCACCCCTCCACTTT

J: TRBJ1-5
V: TRBV5-4
D: TRBD1
size: .
CDR3: CASSLTGTGDNQPQHF
DNA: TGTGCCAGCAGCCTAACCGGGACAGGGGACAATCAGCCCCAGCATTTT

J: TRBJ1-1
V: TRBV7-2
D: TRBD1
size: .
CDR3: CASSFQGANTEAFF
DNA: TGTGCCAGCAGCTTTCAGGGGGCGAACACTGAAGCTTTCTTT

J: TRBJ2-7
V: TRBV6-5
D: .
size: .
CDR3: CASSYSRGYEQYF
DNA: TGTGCCAGCAGTTACTCGAGGGGGTACGAGCAGTACTTC

J: TRBJ1-4
V: TRBV11-2
D: .
size: .
CDR3: CASSSRPNRMGVNEKLFF
DNA: TGTGCCAGCAGCTCCCGACCGAACAGGATGGGGGTTAATGAAAAACTGTTTTTT

J: TRBJ1-5
V: TRBV19
D: .
size: .
CDR3: CASSIGPAEQPQHF
DNA: TGTGCCAGTAGTATCGGACCTGCCGAGCAGCCCCAGCATTTT

J: TRBJ1-1
V: TRBV6-5
D: .
size: .
CDR3: CASSYFGGGAMGAFF
DNA: TGTGCCAGCAGTTACTTCGGCGGGGGGGCCATGGGAGCTTTCTTT

J: TRBJ2-1
V: TRBV7-2
D: .
size: .
CDR3: CASSLRAPGSYNEQFF
DNA: TGTGCCAGCAGCTTACGAGCACCTGGCTCCTACAATGAGCAGTTCTTC

J: TRBJ2-1
V: TRBV18
D: .
size: .
CDR3: CASSPRQGNEQFF
DNA: TGTGCCAGCTCACCACGGCAGGGCAATGAGCAGTTCTTC

J: TRBJ1-5
V: TRBV18
D: .
size: .
CDR3: CASSPVARLNQPQHF
DNA: TGTGCCAGCTCACCGGTTGCCAGGCTGAATCAGCCCCAGCATTTT

J: TRBJ1-2
V: TRBV2
D: .
size: .
CDR3: CASRTTGDGYTF
DNA: TGTGCCAGCAGGACGACGGGAGACGGCTACACCTTC

J: TRBJ1-6
V: TRBV19
D: .
size: .
CDR3: CASSSGQLNSPLHF
DNA: TGTGCCAGTAGCAGCGGACAGCTTAATTCACCCCTCCACTTT

J: TRBJ1-2
V: TRBV5-4
D: TRBD1
size: .
CDR3: CASSFDREAYGYTF
DNA: TGTGCCAGCAGCTTTGACAGGGAGGCCTATGGCTACACCTTC

J: TRBJ1-5
V: TRBV18
D: .
size: .
CDR3: CASSPGSANQPQHF
DNA: TGTGCCAGCTCACCAGGGTCGGCTAATCAGCCCCAGCATTTT

J: TRBJ2-1
V: TRBV18
D: TRBD1
size: .
CDR3: CASSPDRQSYNEQFF
DNA: TGTGCCAGCTCACCGGACAGGCAATCCTACAATGAGCAGTTCTTC